The 25 T cell receptor beta chains below come from one sample, sequenced in a study of T cells in narcolepsy. TCRdb's table, derived via immunoSEQ multiplex PCR, lists solely in-frame clones and lacks some. This sample has 30,000 or so clones, with roughly 80% found just once. The sequencing input was CD45RA- memory CD4+ T cells from PBMCs. The receptors were sampled from a human donor with narcolepsy.

The rearrangement joins TRBV7-9 to TRBJ1-1; D gene ambiguous. Germline CDR1 reads SEHNR; CDR2 reads FQNEAQ (reference sequence). V lost 1 base, J lost 1 base, and 10 bases lay in between. This CDR3 has 15 residues. The CDR3 protein is CASSLDGSANTEAFF. CDR3 in DNA: TGTGCCAGCAGCTTAGATGGGTCAGCGAACACTGAAGCTTTCTTT.

The rearrangement uses TRBV19 and TRBJ1-1, with D possibly TRBD1 on 5 matching bases. Germline CDR1 reads LNHDA; CDR2 reads SQIVND (reference sequence). V lost 7 bases, J lost 0 bases, and 9 bases lay in between. The CDR3 is made up of 13 amino acids. The CDR3, as DNA: TGTGCCAGTATGGGGCCTCTGAACACTGAAGCTTTCTTT. This translates into CASMGPLNTEAFF.

As DNA, the CDR3 is TGTGCCAGCAGCTCCTTTAATGAGCAGTTCTTC. This sequence encodes CASSSFNEQFF. This chain links TRBV7-9 with TRBJ2-1; no definite D call. This CDR3 contains 11 residues. Trimming stripped 4 bases from V and 7 bases from J, with 5 bases between. CDR1 is SEHNR and CDR2 is FQNEAQ in the germline V gene (reference sequence). Drawing the rest from reference TRBV7-9 and TRBJ2-1, the complete variable domain is DTGVSQNPRHKITKRGQNVTFRCDPISEHNRLYWYRQTLGQGPEFLTYFQNEAQLEKSRLLSDRFSAERPKGSFSTLEIQRTEQGDSAMYLCASSSFNEQFFGPGTRLTVL.

The V and J genes are TRBV5-1 and TRBJ2-2; 7 nucleotides agree with TRBD1. The CDR3 is 15 residues long. J gave up 0 bases and V 3 bases, and 2 bases lay outside the gene matches. Looked up from germline, CDR1 is SGHRS and CDR2 is YFSETQ. The CDR3: CASSWGQTNTGELFF. In nucleotides, the CDR3 is TGCGCCAGCAGCTGGGGACAGACGAACACCGGGGAGCTGTTTTTT.

This sequence joins TRBV2 and TRBJ2-7; D unresolved. Germline V gene sequence: CDR1 SNHLY, CDR2 FYNNEI. V dropped 8 bases and J dropped 3 bases, with 5 bases sitting between them. This CDR3 comprises 10 residues. CDR3 region: CASLNYEQYF. The CDR3 DNA reads TGTGCCAGCCTCAACTACGAGCAGTACTTC.

Concerning this clone: At the DNA level, this CDR3 is encoded by other sequences in the same sample as well. The chain has TRBV5-1 and TRBJ2-1; D remains ambiguous. V lost 0 bases and J 0 bases, leaving 10 bases between the germline ends. Per germline, CDR1 SGHRS and CDR2 YFSETQ. CDR3 length equals 16 residues. For the CDR3, the DNA is TGCGCCAGCAGCTTGGCGGGCGGAAGCTCCTACAATGAGCAGTTCTTC. Its protein product is CASSLAGGSSYNEQFF.

This clone showed up just once. The chain uses TRBV5-8 and TRBJ2-7; D remains unclear. The V gene's germline CDR1 is SGHTS and CDR2 YDEGEE. With 2 bases removed from V and 3 bases from J, the gap between germline ends came to 3 bases. The CDR3 length is 11 residues. DNA for the CDR3: TGTGCCAGCAGCTTAGGCTACGAGCAGTACTTC. It codes for CASSLGYEQYF.

This clone was counted once. The rearrangement links TRBV18 to TRBJ2-7; 7 bases map to TRBD1. CDR3 size: 13 residues. CDR1 KGHSH and CDR2 LQKENI come from the germline V gene. Germline trimming cut 5 bases from V and 3 bases from J; bases unmatched to any gene: 4. In nucleotides, the CDR3 is TGTGCCAGCTCATCCGGGACAGTCTACGAGCAGTACTTC. It specifies CASSSGTVYEQYF.

DNA for the CDR3: TGTGCCAGCAGTGATTTTTTTGGGGGCACTGAAGCTTTCTTT. Translated, it gives CASSDFFGGTEAFF. This chain links TRBV6-1 with TRBJ1-1; TRBD1 is a possible D gene (5 bases). V was cut by 3 bases and J by 4 bases, with 12 bases left in between. This CDR3 region has 14 residues. Germline V gene sequence: CDR1 MNHNS, CDR2 SASEGT.

The V call is TRBV28, the J call TRBJ2-4, with TRBD2 as a possible D gene (7 bases). CDR1 MDHEN and CDR2 SYDVKM come from the germline V gene. This CDR3 has 14 residues. V dropped 6 bases and J dropped 3 bases, with 12 bases sitting between them. The CDR3 sequence: CASRGGPDKNIQYF. The CDR3 region has the DNA TGTGCCAGCAGGGGGGGGCCTGACAAAAACATTCAGTACTTC.

This clone is a singleton in its sample. The chain links TRBV19 to TRBJ1-2; 8 bases line up with TRBD1. Germline assignment: CDR1 LNHDA and CDR2 SQIVND (reference sequence). The CDR3 length is 14 residues. Germline trimming cut 1 base from V and 2 bases from J; bases unmatched to any gene: 0. DNA for the CDR3: TGTGCCAGTAGTATAGGGGACAGGAACTATGGCTACACCTTC. Protein: CASSIGDRNYGYTF.

The chain combines TRBV7-8 with TRBJ1-3, with D unresolved. Germline loops: CDR1 SGHVS, CDR2 FQNEAQ. V lost 5 bases and J lost 3, with 14 bases in between. The CDR3 length is 15 residues. The CDR3: CASSPRVEGGNTIYF. CDR3 coding DNA: TGTGCCAGCAGCCCGCGAGTGGAAGGTGGAAACACCATATATTTT.

The V gene is TRBV7-9, the J gene TRBJ1-4; D is unclear. Germline loops: CDR1 SEHNR, CDR2 FQNEAQ (reference sequence). The CDR3 covers 13 residues. Trimming removed 0 bases from V and 11 bases from J, with 10 bases in between. CDR3 sequence (DNA): TGTGCCAGCAGCTTAGCCCACTCAGTGAAACTGTTTTTT. It encodes CASSLAHSVKLFF.

This chain's CDR3 is CASMGQGYTGELFF. CDR3 coding DNA: TGTGCCAGCATGGGACAGGGGTACACCGGGGAGCTGTTTTTT. J is TRBJ2-2 and V is TRBV28, with 10 bases lining up with TRBD1. The J segment lost 3 bases and the V segment lost 7 bases, leaving 2 bases of the junction unmatched. Germline CDR1 reads MDHEN; CDR2 reads SYDVKM. This CDR3 region has 14 residues.

This chain links TRBV27 with TRBJ1-2, with D maybe TRBD1 (5 bases). Trimming stripped 6 bases from V and 4 bases from J, with 18 bases between. Germline loops: CDR1 MNHEY, CDR2 SMNVEV (reference sequence). The CDR3 consists of 15 residues. The CDR3 region has the DNA TGTGCCAGCAGCTCGGGACTGCCTAGAGGCTATGGCTACACCTTC. It is translated as CASSSGLPRGYGYTF.

The gene calls are TRBV7-2 and TRBJ2-1; D is uncertain. The germline V gene encodes CDR1 SGHTA and CDR2 FQGNSA. Trimming removed 5 bases at V and 2 bases at J, with 1 base between. CDR3 length: 11 residues. In nucleotides, the CDR3 is TGTGCCAGCAGCCCCTACAATGAGCAGTTCTTC. It is translated as CASSPYNEQFF.

This clone was counted only a few times. The chain is built from TRBV5-4 and TRBJ1-2, with D uncertain. The germline V and J ends were trimmed by 4 bases and 3 bases, with 10 bases remaining between them. Germline V CDR1 and CDR2: SGHNT, YYREEE (reference sequence). CDR3 length equals 13 residues. The CDR3 sequence is CASSRGRDYGYTF. CDR3 bases: TGTGCCAGCAGCCGAGGACGGGACTATGGCTACACCTTC.

The rearrangement links TRBV11-2 to TRBJ1-2; D unclear. This CDR3 has 14 residues. V shed 6 bases and J shed 2 bases, with 13 bases lying between them. Per germline, CDR1 SGHAT and CDR2 FQNNGV. The CDR3 reads CASSSVMRNYGYTF. CDR3 coding DNA: TGTGCCAGCAGTTCAGTCATGAGAAACTATGGCTACACCTTC.

This chain links TRBV28 with TRBJ1-5; the D is unclear. V lost 6 bases, J lost 0 bases, and 6 bases lay in between. The CDR3 extends over 13 amino acids. The germline CDR1 and CDR2 sequences are MDHEN and SYDVKM. CDR3 nucleotide sequence: TGTGCCAGCAGGATCAATAGCAATCAGCCCCAGCATTTT. It codes for CASRINSNQPQHF.

This clone has just a few counts. The chain carries TRBV6-1 and TRBJ2-7; D unclear. The V gene's germline CDR1 is MNHNS and CDR2 SASEGT. This CDR3 region has 14 residues. V was shortened by 7 bases and J by 3 bases, with 16 bases between the two germline ends. The CDR3 region is CASTLSAAHYEQYF. The CDR3 coding sequence is TGTGCCAGCACCCTAAGCGCGGCCCACTACGAGCAGTACTTC.

This clone showed up just once. The CDR3: CASSHSRGVHEQYF. DNA for the CDR3: TGCGCCAGCAGTCATAGTCGCGGGGTACACGAGCAGTACTTC. The rearrangement uses TRBV23-1 and TRBJ2-7; a weak D match, TRBD2 (6 bases). TRBV23-1 is noted as an ORF with a role that remains uncertain. The length of the CDR3 is 14 residues. The V and J ends lost 3 bases and 5 bases respectively, with 14 bases between them.

The chain has TRBV18 and TRBJ1-2; TRBD1 aligns across 9 bases. J lost 1 base, V lost 4 bases, and 7 bases had no gene match. The germline V gene encodes CDR1 KGHSH and CDR2 LQKENI. This CDR3 is built from 16 residues. DNA for the CDR3: TGTGCCAGCTCACTCCGACAGGGGGATCTTAACTATGGCTACACCTTC. Residues: CASSLRQGDLNYGYTF. Variable domain in full (rest from reference TRBV18 and TRBJ1-2): NAGVMQNPRHLVRRRGQEARLRCSPMKGHSHVYWYRQLPEEGLKFMVYLQKENIIDESGMPKERFSAEFPKEGPSILRIQQVVRGDSAAYFCASSLRQGDLNYGYTFGSGTRLTVV.

This clone was detected once. V gene TRBV6-1 combines with J gene TRBJ1-6, with 10 bases identical to TRBD1. Per germline, CDR1 MNHNS and CDR2 SASEGT. CDR3 length: 14 residues. V dropped 4 bases and J dropped 9; count of bases not matched to a gene: 3. The DNA of the CDR3 is TGTGCCAGCAGTGGGGACAGGGGACGTTCACCCCTCCACTTT. Its translation: CASSGDRGRSPLHF.

The DNA of the CDR3 is TGTGCCAGCAGTTTAACAGGGAGGCCCGGGGTAGATGAAAAACTGTTTTTT. Protein sequence: CASSLTGRPGVDEKLFF. V and J are TRBV27 and TRBJ1-4; D possibly corresponds to TRBD1 (6 bases). Trimming removed 2 bases at V and 6 bases at J, with 19 bases between. CDR1 is MNHEY and CDR2 is SMNVEV in the germline V gene (reference sequence). The CDR3 length is 17 residues.

The rearrangement joins TRBV9 to TRBJ2-3; 7 nucleotides match TRBD2. With V trimmed by 2 bases and J by 1 base, 7 bases remained unmatched. Germline V CDR1 and CDR2: SGDLS, YYNGEE. The CDR3 has 16 residues. CDR3 in DNA: TGTGCCAGCAGCGTTTTAGCGGCGGGGGGCACAGATACGCAGTATTTT. Protein: CASSVLAAGGTDTQYF.